The 21 T cell receptor beta chains reported below all come from one sample, sequenced in a study of blood T cell repertoires in COVID-19 (dated by TCRdb to the early 2020s). To prepare the library, the immunoSEQ multiplex PCR assay was applied. TCRdb mirrors the immuneACCESS table, restricted to in-frame sequences. Some clones are absent from its copies; in checked studies, under half trace to an unresolved V gene, and the reason for the others is unknown. This sample gives 140,000 or so clones in total; less than 90% of them show up just once. Roughly 2.5% of the sample is in the top ten clones. Sequencing was carried out using peripheral blood. Receptor source: a human donor with COVID-19, enrolled during active disease. The donor label of this sample is uncertain.

This chain connects TRBV28 to TRBJ2-7, with D tentatively TRBD1 (5 bases). The CDR3 contains 15 residues. Germline lookup yields CDR1 MDHEN and CDR2 SYDVKM. Trimming removed 6 bases at V and 6 bases at J, with 21 bases between. The CDR3 spells CASRIRTNGVREQYF. The CDR3 DNA follows: TGTGCCAGCAGGATCAGGACAAATGGGGTACGCGAGCAGTACTTC.

The chain joins TRBV3-1 (or the pseudogene TRBV3-2) to TRBJ1-1, with 7 positions matching TRBD1. The CDR3 is made up of 13 amino acids. V dropped 4 bases and J dropped 4; count of bases not matched to a gene: 3. From germline, CDR1 is LGHDT and CDR2 YNNKEL (reference sequence). CDR3 amino acids: CASSLGGGTEAFF. Written as DNA, the CDR3 is TGTGCCAGCAGCCTAGGGGGCGGCACTGAAGCTTTCTTT.

Written as DNA, the CDR3 is TGTGCCAGCAGCTTCACGGAAATGACAGGGTCCACAGATACGCAGTATTTT. This encodes CASSFTEMTGSTDTQYF. The V gene is TRBV7-9, the J gene TRBJ2-3; 7 bases are a match to TRBD1. V shed 3 bases and J 2 bases; nucleotides not matched to a gene: 11. The CDR3 has 17 residues. The V gene's germline CDR1 is SEHNR and CDR2 FQNEAQ (reference sequence).

The J gene is TRBJ2-7, the V gene TRBV27; a weak D match, TRBD2 (6 bases). V lost 2 bases and J 7 bases, leaving 6 bases between the germline ends. The CDR3 length is 11 residues. From germline, CDR1 is MNHEY and CDR2 SMNVEV (reference sequence). The CDR3 DNA reads as TGTGCCAGCAGTTTAGGGGGGGAGCAGTACTTC. Amino acid sequence: CASSLGGEQYF.

The gene calls are TRBV5-1 and TRBJ1-4; D is undetermined. This CDR3 contains 15 residues. Per the germline V gene, CDR1 is SGHRS and CDR2 is YFSETQ. Deletions cut 0 bases from V and 6 bases from J, with 12 bases between. CDR3 sequence (DNA): TGCGCCAGCAGCTTGGCCCCCCCTCTTGATGAAAAACTGTTTTTT. This sequence encodes CASSLAPPLDEKLFF.

The genes are TRBV5-1 and TRBJ2-5; D not certain. CDR3 size: 15 residues. V was cut by 1 base and J by 7 bases, with 17 bases left in between. Germline CDR1 is SGHRS and CDR2 is YFSETQ. The CDR3 DNA is TGCGCCAGCAGCTTGCCGGAAACAGTCTACCGGACCCAGTACTTC. This encodes CASSLPETVYRTQYF.

V and J are TRBV7-9 and TRBJ1-2; the D gene is possibly TRBD1 (6 bases). The CDR3 loop spans 14 amino acids. CDR1 is SEHNR and CDR2 is FQNEAQ in the germline V gene (reference sequence). The ends were cut back, 4 bases at V and 4 bases at J, with 13 bases in the middle. The CDR3 DNA reads TGTGCCAGCAGCTCTCAGGGGCTTAGCTATGGCTACACCTTC. The encoded protein is CASSSQGLSYGYTF. Based on the CDR3 plus reference TRBV7-9 and TRBJ1-2, the full variable domain is DTGVSQNPRHKITKRGQNVTFRCDPISEHNRLYWYRQTLGQGPEFLTYFQNEAQLEKSRLLSDRFSAERPKGSFSTLEIQRTEQGDSAMYLCASSSQGLSYGYTFGSGTRLTVV.

This sequence joins TRBV6-5 and TRBJ2-3; D may be TRBD2 (6 bases). Per germline, CDR1 MNHEY and CDR2 SVGAGI. The CDR3 is made up of 15 amino acids. V gave up 0 bases and J gave up 2 bases, with 9 bases separating them. DNA of the CDR3: TGTGCCAGCAGTTACTCGGACTATTACACAGATACGCAGTATTTT. Its protein product is CASSYSDYYTDTQYF.

The V and J genes are TRBV10-3 and TRBJ1-6; D is uncertain. Trimming removed 0 bases at V and 5 bases at J, with 11 bases between. The length of the CDR3 is 16 residues. The germline gives CDR1 ENHRY, CDR2 SYGVKD. The CDR3 spells CAISESEEPDNSPLHF. In DNA, the CDR3 is TGTGCCATCAGTGAGTCTGAAGAACCGGATAATTCACCCCTCCACTTT.

The chain links TRBV29-1 to TRBJ1-1, with TRBD1 matching 9 bases. Germline lookup yields CDR1 SQVTM and CDR2 ANQGSEA. J gave up 3 bases and V 5 bases, and 4 bases lay outside the gene matches. There are 13 residues in the CDR3. The CDR3 sequence: CSVSGQGDTEAFF. CDR3 nucleotide sequence: TGCAGCGTTTCGGGACAGGGTGACACTGAAGCTTTCTTT.

The V gene is TRBV5-1, the J gene TRBJ1-5, with 8 bases fitting TRBD1. CDR1 SGHRS and CDR2 YFSETQ come from the germline V gene. V lost 4 bases, J lost 7 bases, and 16 bases stayed unmatched. CDR3 length: 17 amino acids. The CDR3 protein is CASSRRPTGAEAQPQHF. The CDR3 region has the DNA TGCGCCAGCAGCCGTCGGCCGACAGGGGCTGAGGCGCAGCCCCAGCATTTT.

This chain joins TRBV5-1 and TRBJ2-1; TRBD2 is a possible D gene (6 bases). Trimming stripped 1 base from V and 7 bases from J, with 9 bases between. This CDR3 contains 13 residues. CDR1 and CDR2 from the germline V gene are SGHRS and YFSETQ. CDR3: CASSLTAGNEQFF. As DNA, the CDR3 is TGCGCCAGCAGCTTGACGGCGGGGAATGAGCAGTTCTTC.

The chain carries TRBV18 and TRBJ1-6, with a possible D match to TRBD1 (6 bases). The germline CDR1 and CDR2 sequences are KGHSH and LQKENI. The CDR3 has 15 amino acids. V lost 2 bases, J lost 10 bases, and 15 bases lay in between. CDR3 sequence: CASSPGAVGASPLHF. CDR3 coding DNA: TGTGCCAGCTCACCAGGGGCCGTGGGGGCCTCACCCCTCCACTTT.

The rearrangement joins TRBV5-8 to TRBJ2-3; 10 bases agree with TRBD2. With V trimmed by 4 bases and J by 2 bases, 4 bases remained unmatched. This CDR3 spans 15 amino acids. Germline-derived CDR1 and CDR2 are SGHTS and YDEGEE. CDR3 amino acids: CASSPGLAVTDTQYF. CDR3 nucleotides: TGTGCCAGCAGCCCCGGACTAGCGGTCACAGATACGCAGTATTTT. Looking up the rest from reference TRBV5-8 and TRBJ2-3 gives the full variable domain: EAGVTQSPTHLIKTRGQQATLRCSPISGHTSVYWYQQALGLGLQFLLWYDEGEERNRGNFPPRFSGRQFPNYSSELNVNALELEDSALYLCASSPGLAVTDTQYFGPGTRLTVL.

The chain employs TRBV19 and TRBJ1-1; D perhaps matches TRBD1 (5 bases). V was cut by 6 bases and J by 4 bases, with 18 bases left in between. This CDR3 contains 15 residues. Per the germline V gene, CDR1 is LNHDA and CDR2 is SQIVND (reference sequence). CDR3 sequence reads: CASSRYLRALTEAFF. CDR3 DNA sequence: TGTGCCAGTAGCCGCTATCTCAGGGCTCTCACTGAAGCTTTCTTT.

The chain is built from TRBV11-2 and TRBJ1-2; 8 bases line up with TRBD1. Trimming took 2 bases from V and 4 from J; bases not matched to a gene: 9. The V gene's germline CDR1 is SGHAT and CDR2 FQNNGV. The CDR3 is 16 amino acids. This CDR3 is CASSLWAGGFAYGYTF. The CDR3, as DNA: TGTGCCAGCAGCTTATGGGCAGGGGGCTTCGCCTATGGCTACACCTTC. Drawing the rest from reference TRBV11-2 and TRBJ1-2, the complete variable domain is EAGVAQSPRYKIIEKRQSVAFWCNPISGHATLYWYQQILGQGPKLLIQFQNNGVVDDSQLPKDRFSAERLKGVDSTLKIQPAKLEDSAVYLCASSLWAGGFAYGYTFGSGTRLTVV.

V and J are TRBV5-6 and TRBJ2-7; 8 bases line up with TRBD2. Germline-derived CDR1 and CDR2 are SGHDT and YYEEEE. The CDR3 has 13 residues. The J segment lost 3 bases and the V segment lost 4 bases, leaving 3 bases of the junction unmatched. CDR3: CASSAGTSYEQYF. The CDR3 DNA reads as TGTGCCAGCAGCGCCGGGACTAGCTACGAGCAGTACTTC.

The chain recombines TRBV19 with TRBJ2-5; the D gene is possibly TRBD1 (6 bases). Per the germline V gene, CDR1 is LNHDA and CDR2 is SQIVND (reference sequence). The CDR3 contains 14 residues. Trimming stripped 7 bases from V and 5 bases from J, with 17 bases between. CDR3 residues: CASKPGHQSETQYF. The DNA for the CDR3 is TGTGCCAGTAAGCCGGGACACCAATCGGAGACCCAGTACTTC.

The chain has TRBV10-2 and TRBJ2-3; 11 bases agree with TRBD2. The V gene's germline CDR1 is WSHSY and CDR2 SAAADI. The ends lost 8 bases at V and 4 bases at J; junction bases unmatched: 17. This CDR3 is built from 18 residues. CDR3 loop: CASQGQGGSSGRSDTQYF. The CDR3 DNA follows: TGCGCCAGCCAGGGACAGGGAGGATCTAGCGGGAGGTCAGATACGCAGTATTTT.

CDR3 region: CASSERGISNQPQHF. The CDR3 coding sequence is TGTGCCAGCAGTGAGCGGGGAATTAGCAATCAGCCCCAGCATTTT. The V and J genes are TRBV2 and TRBJ1-5; D not certain. V lost 3 bases and J 0 bases, leaving 9 bases between the germline ends. This CDR3 region has 15 residues. Germline values: CDR1 SNHLY, CDR2 FYNNEI.

The chain carries TRBV28 and TRBJ2-2; TRBD2 matches at 12 bases. The V gene's germline CDR1 is MDHEN and CDR2 SYDVKM. The CDR3 totals 17 residues. Trimming cost V 6 bases and J 3 bases; bases outside gene matches: 8. The DNA of the CDR3 is TGTGCCAGCAGGTCCCCTAGCGGGGGGGAACACACCGGGGAGCTGTTTTTT. It is translated as CASRSPSGGEHTGELFF. The whole variable domain, remainder taken from reference TRBV28 and TRBJ2-2, is DVKVTQSSRYLVKRTGEKVFLECVQDMDHENMFWYRQDPGLGLRLIYFSYDVKMKEKGDIPEGYSVSREKKERFSLILESASTNQTSMYLCASRSPSGGEHTGELFFGEGSRLTVL.